These T cell receptor beta chains were read from a single sample in a study of blood T cell repertoires in COVID-19. Generated by immunoSEQ multiplex PCR, the TCRdb table keeps only in-frame clones and is missing some. Found here are roughly 100,000 clones, 85% to 95% of them singletons; the top ten hold approximately 5.7%. Sequenced sample: peripheral blood. These TCRs come from a man aged 50 to 60 with active COVID-19. Both conserved end residues are part of each CDR3. D genes are given only for firm matches. Size tells how often a clone was seen (once, few, many) or the class of an expanded clone, and some rows leave it out.

d_gene | abundance | j_gene | v_gene | CDR3aa | CDR3nt
TRBD1 | - | TRBJ1-5 | TRBV4-1 | CASSLDRGENQPQHF | TGCGCCAGCAGCCTGGACAGGGGAGAGAATCAGCCCCAGCATTTT
- | once | TRBJ2-5 | TRBV12-3/TRBV12-4 | CASSLAPGETQYF | TGTGCCAGCAGTTTGGCTCCGGGGGAGACCCAGTACTTC
TRBD1 | once | TRBJ1-1 | TRBV28 | CASSSGQGRTEAFF | TGTGCCAGCAGTTCCGGACAGGGCCGGACTGAAGCTTTCTTT
- | - | TRBJ2-2 | TRBV2 | CASSESRGVGGELFF | TGTGCCAGCAGTGAAAGTCGCGGGGTGGGCGGGGAGCTGTTTTTT
TRBD2 | - | TRBJ2-2 | TRBV28 | CASSLSGGGTGELFF | TGTGCCAGCAGCCTTAGCGGGGGGGGCACCGGGGAGCTGTTTTTT
TRBD1 | - | TRBJ2-7 | TRBV6-5 | CASTNGGTGKNEQYF | TGTGCCAGCACAAATGGAGGGACAGGAAAGAACGAGCAGTACTTC
- | - | TRBJ1-5 | TRBV6-5 | CASTPGGNQPQHF | TGTGCCAGCACCCCGGGGGGGAATCAGCCCCAGCATTTT
- | - | TRBJ2-2 | TRBV4-1 | CASSRGQNTGELFF | TGCGCCAGCAGCCGAGGACAGAACACCGGGGAGCTGTTTTTT
- | - | TRBJ1-1 | TRBV5-1 | CASSFGLRLDTEAFF | TGCGCCAGCAGCTTCGGACTCAGATTGGACACTGAAGCTTTCTTT
- | once | TRBJ2-7 | TRBV28 | CASSFVSGTYEQYF | TGTGCCAGCAGTTTTGTATCAGGTACCTACGAGCAGTACTTC
TRBD2 | - | TRBJ2-5 | TRBV5-1 | CASSLGPSGSAETQYF | TGCGCCAGCAGCTTGGGGCCTAGCGGGAGTGCAGAGACCCAGTACTTC
- | - | TRBJ1-2 | TRBV10-3 | CAISDGDGGYTF | TGTGCCATCAGTGACGGGGATGGAGGCTACACCTTC
- | once | TRBJ2-7 | TRBV6-2/TRBV6-3 | CASSYSVFIERARLEQYF | TGTGCCAGCAGTTACTCCGTTTTTATAGAGAGGGCCAGGCTTGAGCAGTACTTC
- | - | TRBJ1-1 | TRBV27 | CASSLAGPNTEAFF | TGTGCCAGCAGTTTAGCGGGGCCGAACACTGAAGCTTTCTTT
- | - | TRBJ1-6 | TRBV5-1 | CASSVAGDSPLHF | TGCGCCAGCAGCGTGGCGGGGGATTCACCCCTCCACTTT
- | - | TRBJ1-2 | TRBV5-8 | CASSLGTVPGGYTF | TGTGCCAGCAGCTTGGGTACGGTCCCAGGTGGCTACACCTTC